These 15 T cell receptor beta chains share one sample of origin, sequenced in a study of blood T cell repertoires in COVID-19. Clones were sequenced by immunoSEQ multiplex PCR, and TCRdb holds only the in-frame ones, with some missing. The sample holds 45,000 to 55,000 clones, 65% to 85% seen once. The sequencing input was peripheral blood. These receptors all stem from a human donor with active or convalescent COVID-19. The donor label of this sample is uncertain.

The CDR3 DNA is TGTGCCAGCAGTTACACTCCACAGGGGTCTAATTCACCCCTCCACTTT. Translated, it gives CASSYTPQGSNSPLHF. This chain joins TRBV6-5 and TRBJ1-6, with TRBD1 matching 7 bases. This CDR3 spans 16 amino acids. Germline trimming cut 2 bases from V and 6 bases from J; bases unmatched to any gene: 7. Germline V gives CDR1 MNHEY, CDR2 SVGAGI.

V and J are TRBV9 and TRBJ1-2, with 9 bases matching TRBD1. CDR1 and CDR2 (germline): SGDLS, YYNGEE. Trimming at V came to 4 bases and at J to 7 bases, leaving 2 bases not matched to a gene. The CDR3 spans 12 residues. CDR3 nucleotide sequence: TGTGCCAGCAGCAAACAGGGGGCTGGCTACACCTTC. Protein: CASSKQGAGYTF.

This rearrangement joins TRBV11-2 to TRBJ2-1; 10 bases line up with TRBD2. Germline CDR1 and CDR2: SGHAT and FQNNGV. V gave up 2 bases and J gave up 8 bases; unmatched junction bases: 6. This CDR3 has 15 residues. This CDR3 is CASSLLAGGGDEQFF. The CDR3 bases are TGTGCCAGCAGCTTATTAGCGGGAGGCGGGGATGAGCAGTTCTTC.

The CDR3 spells CASTVDRGIISYEQYF. DNA of the CDR3: TGTGCCAGCACCGTGGACAGGGGGATAATTTCCTACGAGCAGTACTTC. This chain links TRBV5-6 with TRBJ2-7; 10 nucleotides match TRBD1. This CDR3 spans 16 amino acids. V trimming: 6 bases; J trimming: 1 base; junction bases outside the gene matches: 10. Germline V gene sequence: CDR1 SGHDT, CDR2 YYEEEE.

The chain joins TRBV4-3 to TRBJ1-3; perhaps TRBD1 as D (5 bases). Trimming pared 4 bases from V and 0 bases from J, leaving 10 bases between. CDR3 length equals 15 residues. Looked up from germline, CDR1 is LGHNA and CDR2 is YSLEER. The CDR3 here is CASSRGVSSGNTIYF. CDR3 bases: TGCGCCAGCAGCCGGGGGGTGTCCTCTGGAAACACCATATATTTT.

This chain connects TRBV5-5 to TRBJ2-5; D not certain. The germline gives CDR1 SGHKS, CDR2 YYEKEE (reference sequence). This CDR3 is built from 15 residues. V was pared by 0 bases and J by 1 base, with 10 bases between. The CDR3 region is CASSLAFGFQETQYF. CDR3 in DNA: TGTGCCAGCAGCTTGGCATTCGGGTTCCAAGAGACCCAGTACTTC.

The gene calls are TRBV18 and TRBJ1-2, with no clear D. The length of the CDR3 is 15 residues. Trimming removed 0 bases at V and 3 bases at J, with 11 bases between. The germline V gene encodes CDR1 KGHSH and CDR2 LQKENI. CDR3 nucleotides: TGTGCCAGCTCACCACCGAACCGGGAAGACTATGGCTACACCTTC. It translates to CASSPPNREDYGYTF.

This clone was seen a handful of times. The chain carries TRBV19 and TRBJ1-5; the D gene is possibly TRBD1 (5 bases). The CDR3 sequence is 16 residues long. Trimming took off 4 bases at V and 2 bases at J, with 15 bases between the two ends. The V gene's germline CDR1 is LNHDA and CDR2 SQIVND (reference sequence). CDR3 region: CASSTPQGRGNQPQHF. CDR3 DNA: TGTGCCAGTAGTACCCCGCAGGGCCGTGGCAATCAGCCCCAGCATTTT.

The V gene is TRBV7-9, the J gene TRBJ1-1, with TRBD1 matching 10 bases. This CDR3 region has 17 residues. The V segment lost 4 bases and the J segment 0 bases; nucleotides outside the gene matches: 8. CDR1 and CDR2 (germline): SEHNR, FQNEAQ (reference sequence). The DNA of the CDR3 is TGTGCCAGCAGCTCGGGGGGGACAGGGGCTCTGAACACTGAAGCTTTCTTT. Translating it yields CASSSGGTGALNTEAFF.

The chain links TRBV28 to TRBJ2-7; 7 nucleotides line up with TRBD2. Germline V gives CDR1 MDHEN, CDR2 SYDVKM. Losses at the gene ends were 5 bases for V and 5 bases for J; bases not matched to a gene: 3. The CDR3 is 12 residues long. The CDR3 coding sequence is TGTGCCAGCAGTGGACTAGGTGACGAGCAGTACTTC. It yields the protein CASSGLGDEQYF.

The chain combines TRBV7-8 with TRBJ2-2, with D perhaps TRBD2 (5 bases). Germline CDR1 and CDR2: SGHVS and FQNEAQ. V lost 5 bases and J 0 bases, leaving 16 bases between the germline ends. The CDR3 length is 17 residues. Here the CDR3 reads CASSATSGIANTGELFF. CDR3 nucleotide sequence: TGTGCCAGCAGCGCTACGTCGGGGATTGCGAACACCGGGGAGCTGTTTTTT.

The chain carries TRBV7-9 and TRBJ2-1; 8 bases map to TRBD2. With 3 bases clipped from V and 9 bases from J, the junction kept 7 bases outside the gene matches. Germline-derived CDR1 and CDR2 are SEHNR and FQNEAQ (reference sequence). The CDR3 runs 14 residues. This chain's CDR3 is CASSFGGAVVEQFF. The DNA for the CDR3 is TGTGCCAGCAGCTTCGGGGGGGCGGTGGTTGAGCAGTTCTTC.

CDR3 in amino acids: CASSPFGLAGSVETQYF. CDR3 sequence (DNA): TGTGCCAGTAGTCCTTTCGGACTAGCGGGGTCCGTAGAGACCCAGTACTTC. The V call is TRBV19, the J call TRBJ2-5; 12 bases fit TRBD2. V trimming: 5 bases; J trimming: 4 bases; junction bases outside the gene matches: 11. Germline values: CDR1 LNHDA, CDR2 SQIVND (reference sequence). The CDR3 has 17 residues.

The gene calls are TRBV30 and TRBJ1-5; TRBD1 matches at 7 bases. The J segment lost 6 bases and the V segment lost 0 bases, leaving 2 bases of the junction unmatched. Germline V gene lookup returns CDR1 GTSNPN and CDR2 SVGIG (reference sequence). This CDR3 is 13 amino acids long. The CDR3 DNA sequence: TGTGCCTGGAGTGTACAGGGGAGTCAGCCCCAGCATTTT. Translated: CAWSVQGSQPQHF.

V gene TRBV6-5 combines with J gene TRBJ1-1, with TRBD1 matching over 10 bases. CDR3 length equals 15 residues. Germline V lookup: CDR1 MNHEY, CDR2 SVGAGI. The V segment lost 4 bases and the J segment 5 bases; nucleotides outside the gene matches: 7. The CDR3 sequence is CASSSGTGARTEAFF. The CDR3 nucleotides are TGTGCCAGCAGTTCCGGGACAGGGGCGAGGACTGAAGCTTTCTTT.